Here is one TCR beta chain with its context. These data are taken from a study of control samples from healthy donors and cancer patients. V lost 0 bases and J lost 5; bases outside the gene matches: 9. Per the germline V gene, CDR1 is LNHNV and CDR2 is YYDKDF (reference sequence). This CDR3 spans 17 amino acids. Clones were read by immunoSEQ multiplex PCR, and TCRdb kept only the in-frame ones, dropping some. The sample holds about 170,000 clones, roughly 90% seen once. The sequence was obtained from a man aged 30 to 39 in good health. The sequenced material came from blood. This chain joins TRBV15 and TRBJ2-2; 7 bases align to TRBD1. The CDR3 region is CATSRDPGQSFTGELFF. The CDR3, as DNA: TGTGCCACCAGCAGAGACCCGGGACAGAGCTTTACCGGGGAGCTGTTTTTT.